Listed here is a single TCR beta chain. The length of the CDR3 is 17 residues. The germline V gene encodes CDR1 MNHEY and CDR2 SMNVEV (reference sequence). J gave up 0 bases and V 3 bases, and 5 bases lay outside the gene matches. The sample comes from a study of shared clonotypes between healthy human individuals. Sequenced by immunoSEQ multiplex PCR; TCRdb stores in-frame clones only, minus some. The sample has 1,500,000 or so clones; approximately 98.5% are singletons. This chain uses TRBV27 with TRBJ2-3; 11 positions match TRBD2. This clonotype was obtained from a man aged 30 to 39 in good health. The sequenced material came from naive CD4+ T cells sorted from blood. The subset: CD45RA+ positively selected. The CDR3 DNA follows: TGTGCCAGCAGTTTTCATGGACTAGCGGGCAGCACAGATACGCAGTATTTT. Translation: CASSFHGLAGSTDTQYF.